The entry below gives a single TCR beta chain sequence along with its context. Its antigen is still unknown. Some clones are missing from TCRdb's copy, which holds only in-frame ones; the method was immunoSEQ multiplex PCR. The repertoire holds fewer than 400,000 clones, with 90% as singletons. This entry belongs to a study of Ad26.COV2.S vaccination and SARS-CoV-2 variants. Regarding the study as a whole: Placebo recipients and vaccine recipients were similar in non-spike TCR breadth.

Stated treatment: 15 to 20 received Ad26.COV2.S at low or high dose, single or two shots; about 5 received placebo; per-sample allocation not given. Sample collection was performed on day 63 after the first vaccine or placebo injection. This CDR3 comprises 15 residues. The germline V gene encodes CDR1 SNHLY and CDR2 FYNNEI. V was pared by 5 bases and J by 9 bases, with 8 bases of the junction left unmatched. The sample was peripheral blood, taken in a trial of Ad26.COV2.S vaccine versus placebo. The rearrangement links TRBV2 to TRBJ2-1; TRBD2 agrees at 12 bases. This TCR derives from a person between 18 and 65 years old who received the Ad26.COV2.S COVID-19 vaccine or a placebo. Here the CDR3 DNA reads TGTGCCAGCAGTACTCGGACTAGCGGGGCTACTGAGCAGTTCTTC. This gives the protein CASSTRTSGATEQFF. Full variable domain (remainder filled in from reference TRBV2 and TRBJ2-1): EPEVTQTPSHQVTQMGQEVILRCVPISNHLYFYWYRQILGQKVEFLVSFYNNEISEKSEIFDDQFSVERPDGSNFTLKIRSTKLEDSAMYFCASSTRTSGATEQFFGPGTRLTVL.